Following are 13 T cell receptor beta chains from one sample sequenced in a study of cytomegalovirus exposure and HLA in healthy donors (dated by TCRdb to the late 2010s). The library was built by means of the immunoSEQ multiplex PCR assay. For the multiplex PCR, a mixture combining 60 forward primers for TCR Vbeta segments and 13 reverse primers for TCR Jbeta segments was used. TCRdb obtained this table from immuneACCESS and retained in-frame rearrangements with V and J assigned. These tables miss some clones; where compared with another copy, unresolved V genes account for less than half of the shortfall, and the remainder is unexplained. In all, the sample holds 100,000 to 150,000 clones, and roughly four fifths of those were seen once. About 7.3% of the sample comes from the top ten. Sequenced material: PBMCs. The receptors here all came from a male donor in good health and CMV-seronegative.

This clone was detected only a few times. V and J are TRBV11-2 and TRBJ2-3, with 8 positions matching TRBD1. Germline-derived CDR1 and CDR2 are SGHAT and FQNNGV. The CDR3 is 19 amino acids. Germline trimming cut 3 bases from V and 5 bases from J; bases unmatched to any gene: 19. This CDR3 is CASSFGQGSSGGKVDTQYF. The CDR3 bases are TGTGCCAGCAGCTTCGGACAGGGTAGCAGTGGGGGTAAAGTAGATACGCAGTATTTT. The full variable domain, completed using reference TRBV11-2 and TRBJ2-3, is EAGVAQSPRYKIIEKRQSVAFWCNPISGHATLYWYQQILGQGPKLLIQFQNNGVVDDSQLPKDRFSAERLKGVDSTLKIQPAKLEDSAVYLCASSFGQGSSGGKVDTQYFGPGTRLTVL.

This clone has just a few counts. The chain employs TRBV15 and TRBJ2-7, with 10 bases identical to TRBD2. The CDR3 runs 15 residues. Germline V gene data show CDR1 as LNHNV and CDR2 as YYDKDF (reference sequence). The V segment lost 5 bases and the J segment 2 bases; nucleotides outside the gene matches: 6. CDR3 sequence: CATSPSGRGAYEQYF. CDR3 in DNA: TGTGCCACCAGCCCTAGCGGGAGAGGGGCCTACGAGCAGTACTTC.

The chain has TRBV7-2 and TRBJ2-5; TRBD2 matches 9 bases. Trimming removed 5 bases from V and 5 bases from J; junction bases left unmatched: 6. The germline V gene has CDR1 SGHTA and CDR2 FQGNSA. CDR3 length equals 14 residues. The CDR3 spells CASSPLAGVETQYF. DNA for the CDR3: TGTGCCAGCAGCCCCTTAGCGGGGGTTGAGACCCAGTACTTC.

The rearrangement joins TRBV7-9 to TRBJ2-2, with a weak D call TRBD1 (6 bases). This CDR3 is 15 amino acids long. Per the germline V gene, CDR1 is SEHNR and CDR2 is FQNEAQ (reference sequence). With 5 bases removed from V and 1 base from J, the gap between germline ends came to 11 bases. This CDR3 reads CASSNRGGNTGELFF. CDR3 coding DNA: TGTGCCAGCAGCAACAGAGGGGGGAACACCGGGGAGCTGTTTTTT. Based on the CDR3 plus reference TRBV7-9 and TRBJ2-2, the full variable domain is DTGVSQNPRHKITKRGQNVTFRCDPISEHNRLYWYRQTLGQGPEFLTYFQNEAQLEKSRLLSDRFSAERPKGSFSTLEIQRTEQGDSAMYLCASSNRGGNTGELFFGEGSRLTVL.

The table lists this clone with a few counts. One end of the junction fails to match germline, which may point to a read error. The V call is TRBV7-7, the J call TRBJ2-3; 9 bases are shared with TRBD1. Germline CDR1 SSHAT, CDR2 FNYEAQ (reference sequence). This CDR3 region has 15 residues. The CDR3 here is CASSLTGGSTDTQYF. The CDR3 nucleotides are TGTGCTAGCAGTCTCACAGGGGGCAGCACAGATACGCAGTATTTT.

This rearrangement joins TRBV6-5 to TRBJ2-7; weak D call: TRBD1 (6 bases). The V and J ends lost 5 bases and 3 bases respectively, with 17 bases between them. The CDR3 has 15 amino acids. The V gene's germline CDR1 is MNHEY and CDR2 SVGAGI. CDR3 nucleotides: TGTGCCAGCAGTACCTTTGAATTAGGGGGCTACGAGCAGTACTTC. As protein: CASSTFELGGYEQYF.

V and J are TRBV25-1 and TRBJ1-2; 7 nucleotides agree with TRBD1. V shed 6 bases, J shed 3 bases, and the junction held 4 bases outside the gene matches. This CDR3 region has 13 residues. CDR1 is MGHDK, CDR2 SYGVNS, per germline. The CDR3 loop is CASSPGTDYGYTF. The CDR3 coding sequence is TGTGCCAGCAGCCCAGGGACAGACTATGGCTACACCTTC.

J is TRBJ1-6 and V is TRBV7-9, with TRBD1 matching over 8 bases. Germline assignment: CDR1 SEHNR and CDR2 FQNEAQ (reference sequence). The CDR3 runs 14 residues. Unmatched junction bases numbered 6, after V lost 7 bases and J lost 7 bases. The CDR3 DNA is TGTGCCAGCACCACGACAGGGGACAATTCACCCCTCCACTTT. Translated: CASTTTGDNSPLHF.

This sequence joins TRBV4-1 and TRBJ2-5, with TRBD1 matching over 10 bases. The J call may be mistaken, given a closer DNA end match to TRBJ2-7. The CDR3 has 18 residues. Germline CDR1 and CDR2: MGHRA and YSYEKL. CDR3 sequence: CASSQLLPGQGISYEQYF. The CDR3 DNA sequence: TGCGCCAGCAGCCAACTCCTACCGGGACAGGGGATCTCCTACGAGCAGTACTTC.

The chain recombines TRBV27 with TRBJ1-1, with a tentative D call TRBD1 (5 bases). The V gene's germline CDR1 is MNHEY and CDR2 SMNVEV (reference sequence). With 5 bases removed from V and 8 bases from J, the gap between germline ends came to 12 bases. The CDR3 length is 12 residues. Here the CDR3 DNA reads TGTGCCAGCAGTCTTGCAGGGAGGGAAGCTTTCTTT. It is translated as CASSLAGREAFF.

The chain is built from TRBV5-1 and TRBJ2-7; D perhaps matches TRBD2 (5 bases). CDR3 length equals 13 residues. Germline V gives CDR1 SGHRS, CDR2 YFSETQ. V was shortened by 1 base and J by 5 bases, with 10 bases between the two germline ends. CDR3 DNA: TGCGCCAGCAGCTTGTCTCAGGAGGACGAGCAGTACTTC. As protein: CASSLSQEDEQYF.

The rearrangement joins TRBV7-9 to TRBJ2-3; D may be TRBD2 (5 bases). This CDR3 is built from 14 residues. Germline lookup yields CDR1 SEHNR and CDR2 FQNEAQ (reference sequence). V was trimmed by 4 bases and J by 5 bases, leaving 13 bases between them. Here the CDR3 DNA reads TGTGCCAGCAGCTCGGGAAGACGGGGAGATACGCAGTATTTT. Translating it yields CASSSGRRGDTQYF.

This clone was detected only once. For the CDR3, the DNA is TGCAGCGTTGAAGGGGCAGGTCACGAGACAAACTATGGCTACACCTTC. Translating it yields CSVEGAGHETNYGYTF. The chain has TRBV29-1 and TRBJ1-2; D call uncertain. Looked up from germline, CDR1 is SQVTM and CDR2 is ANQGSEA. Trimming cost V 1 base and J 2 bases, with 17 bases left between them. CDR3 length equals 16 residues.